The 12 T cell receptor beta chains below were found in one sample sequenced in a study of blood T cell repertoires in COVID-19. Assay used: immunoSEQ multiplex PCR; TCRdb lists only in-frame clones, some missing. The data contain hundreds of thousands of clones, around 90% of them singletons. Sequenced sample: peripheral blood. These receptors originate from a man aged 55 to 70 who had recovered from COVID-19.

This chain uses TRBV5-1 with TRBJ2-1; 13 positions agree with TRBD2. The length of the CDR3 is 17 residues. The V gene end was trimmed by 2 bases and the J gene end by 3 bases; junction bases not matched to a gene: 5. CDR1 is SGHRS and CDR2 is YFSETQ in the germline V gene. The CDR3 protein is CASSFTSGRALYNEQFF. The CDR3 nucleotides are TGCGCCAGCAGCTTTACTAGCGGGAGGGCCCTCTACAATGAGCAGTTCTTC.

The rearrangement uses TRBV27 and TRBJ1-6, with 7 bases that match TRBD1. V lost 5 bases and J lost 9; bases outside the gene matches: 4. The CDR3 runs 13 residues. Germline CDR1 reads MNHEY; CDR2 reads SMNVEV (reference sequence). The CDR3 loop is CASSNGQASPLHF. CDR3 DNA: TGTGCCAGCAGTAACGGACAGGCTTCACCCCTCCACTTT.

The CDR3 DNA reads as TGTGCCAGCAGCCGGACACCAGTTAACTATGGCTACACCTTC. Translation: CASSRTPVNYGYTF. V and J are TRBV5-5 and TRBJ1-2, with a weak D call TRBD1 (5 bases). Germline V CDR1 and CDR2: SGHKS, YYEKEE (reference sequence). The V end lost 4 bases, the J end lost 1 base, and 11 bases lay between the germline ends. This CDR3 spans 14 amino acids.

This clone showed up just once. V and J are TRBV19 and TRBJ2-3; TRBD2 matches 11 bases. CDR3 length: 16 amino acids. CDR1 and CDR2 (germline): LNHDA, SQIVND (reference sequence). The ends lost 4 bases at V and 6 bases at J; junction bases unmatched: 9. The CDR3 DNA is TGTGCCAGTAGTACGGGACTAGCGGCCTTAAGCGATACGCAGTATTTT. Translation: CASSTGLAALSDTQYF.

V and J are TRBV2 and TRBJ2-3; TRBD2 aligns across 12 bases. Trimming at V came to 6 bases and at J to 1 base, leaving 5 bases not matched to a gene. The CDR3 is 16 amino acids. Germline V lookup: CDR1 SNHLY, CDR2 FYNNEI. CDR3: CASSHRTSGGTDTQYF. CDR3 nucleotides: TGTGCCAGCAGCCATAGGACTAGCGGGGGCACAGATACGCAGTATTTT.

The chain employs TRBV6-6 and TRBJ1-5; weak D call: TRBD1 (5 bases). CDR3 length: 15 residues. V lost 6 bases and J 1 base, leaving 13 bases between the germline ends. From germline, CDR1 is MNHNY and CDR2 SVGAGI (reference sequence). CDR3 nucleotides: TGTGCCAGCAGCCCCGCGGGGGGGAGCAATCAGCCCCAGCATTTT. Its protein is CASSPAGGSNQPQHF.

The chain recombines TRBV7-2 with TRBJ2-1; a possible D gene is TRBD2 (6 bases). There are 17 residues in the CDR3. Germline lookup yields CDR1 SGHTA and CDR2 FQGNSA. Trimming took 0 bases from V and 6 from J, leaving 18 bases between them. CDR3 in DNA: TGTGCCAGCAGCTTAGCGCAAACTAGCTATCGATTCAATGAGCAGTTCTTC. This encodes CASSLAQTSYRFNEQFF. Variable domain in full (rest from reference TRBV7-2 and TRBJ2-1): GAGVSQSPSNKVTEKGKDVELRCDPISGHTALYWYRQSLGQGLEFLIYFQGNSAPDKSGLPSDRFSAERTGGSVSTLTIQRTQQEDSAVYLCASSLAQTSYRFNEQFFGPGTRLTVL.

The chain is built from TRBV7-2 and TRBJ2-7; 13 nucleotides align to TRBD2. The CDR3 spans 17 residues. CDR1 is SGHTA and CDR2 is FQGNSA in the germline V gene. V trimming: 4 bases; J trimming: 3 bases; junction bases outside the gene matches: 9. The DNA for the CDR3 is TGTGCCAGCAGCTATAGAGGGACTAGCGGGACAAACTACGAGCAGTACTTC. Its translation: CASSYRGTSGTNYEQYF. The whole variable domain, filled in from reference TRBV7-2 and TRBJ2-7, reads GAGVSQSPSNKVTEKGKDVELRCDPISGHTALYWYRQSLGQGLEFLIYFQGNSAPDKSGLPSDRFSAERTGGSVSTLTIQRTQQEDSAVYLCASSYRGTSGTNYEQYFGPGTRLTVT.

V gene TRBV10-1 combines with J gene TRBJ2-5, with 9 bases identical to TRBD2. Unmatched junction bases numbered 7, after V lost 0 bases and J lost 5 bases. The germline gives CDR1 WNHNN, CDR2 SYGVQD (reference sequence). The CDR3 consists of 16 residues. CDR3 region: CASSESVAGEEETQYF. The CDR3 DNA follows: TGCGCCAGCAGTGAGTCGGTAGCGGGGGAGGAGGAGACCCAGTACTTC.

The chain combines TRBV4-2 with TRBJ2-4, with 7 bases identical to TRBD2. This CDR3 comprises 16 residues. V shed 1 base, J shed 4 bases, and the junction held 7 bases outside the gene matches. Germline V gives CDR1 LGHNA, CDR2 YNFKEQ. The CDR3: CASSQGGGEVKNIQYF. CDR3 bases: TGTGCCAGCAGCCAAGGGGGGGGAGAAGTTAAAAACATTCAGTACTTC.

Note on this clone: A clone one base away is much larger, so this may be a read error. The chain employs TRBV7-8 and TRBJ2-7; D possibly corresponds to TRBD1 (5 bases). Trimming removed 1 base at V and 3 bases at J, with 7 bases between. CDR1 SGHVS and CDR2 FQNEAQ come from the germline V gene. This CDR3 has 13 residues. This CDR3 is CASSLGQFYEQYF. The CDR3 DNA follows: TGTGCCAGCAGCTTAGGACAGTTCTACGAGCAGTACTTC.

The chain carries TRBV3-1 (or the pseudogene TRBV3-2) and TRBJ1-2, with D uncertain. This CDR3 is built from 15 residues. The ends were cut back, 0 bases at V and 4 bases at J, with 12 bases in the middle. Germline loops: CDR1 LGHDT, CDR2 YNNKEL (reference sequence). The CDR3 here is CASSQDPVGFYGYTF. The CDR3 nucleotides are TGTGCCAGCAGCCAAGATCCTGTCGGTTTCTATGGCTACACCTTC.